The entry below describes one TCR beta chain. Its antigen remains unidentified. With 60 Vbeta and 13 Jbeta primers, the PCR was carried out. This table comes from immunoSEQ multiplex PCR, and its TCRdb copy is limited to in-frame clones, with some not included. The sample gives a few hundred thousand clones, around 83% of which show up once; approximately 1.4% is in the top ten. These data originate in a study of cytomegalovirus exposure and HLA in healthy donors. The study's findings and limits: With later analysis, a missense DCLRE1C variant became linked to TCR beta V- and J-gene trimming. Associated with cytomegalovirus, according to the listing, were 150 to 200 TCR beta chains.

This CDR3 contains 12 residues. Looked up from germline, CDR1 is MNHEY and CDR2 is SMNVEV (reference sequence). V dropped 6 bases and J dropped 8; count of bases not matched to a gene: 4. The source material was PBMCs. The receptor's source is a girl aged 10-17 years in good health and CMV-seronegative. The chain combines TRBV27 with TRBJ1-2, with TRBD1 matching over 9 bases. As DNA, the CDR3 is TGTGCCAGCAGGAACAGGGGGCGCGGCTACACCTTC. Its protein product is CASRNRGRGYTF.